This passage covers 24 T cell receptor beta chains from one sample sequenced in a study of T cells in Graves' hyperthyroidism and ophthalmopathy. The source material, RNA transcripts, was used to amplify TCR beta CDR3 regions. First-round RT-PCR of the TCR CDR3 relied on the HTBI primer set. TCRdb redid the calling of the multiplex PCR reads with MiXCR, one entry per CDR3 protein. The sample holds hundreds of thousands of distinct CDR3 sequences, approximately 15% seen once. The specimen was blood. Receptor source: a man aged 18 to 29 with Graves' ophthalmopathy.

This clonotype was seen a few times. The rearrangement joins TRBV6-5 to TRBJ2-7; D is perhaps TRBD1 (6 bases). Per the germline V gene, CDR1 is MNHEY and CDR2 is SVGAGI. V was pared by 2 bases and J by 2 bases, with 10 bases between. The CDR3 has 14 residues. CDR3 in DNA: TGTGCCAGCAGTTACGCTGCAGGGGCCTACGAGCAGTACTTC. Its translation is CASSYAAGAYEQYF.

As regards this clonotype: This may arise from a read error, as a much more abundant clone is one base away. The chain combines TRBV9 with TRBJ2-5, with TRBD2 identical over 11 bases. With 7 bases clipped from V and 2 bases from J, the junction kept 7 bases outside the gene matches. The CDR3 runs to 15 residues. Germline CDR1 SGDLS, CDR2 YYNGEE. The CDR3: CASGDRLAGQETQYF. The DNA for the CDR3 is TGTGCCAGCGGCGATAGACTAGCGGGACAAGAGACCCAGTACTTC.

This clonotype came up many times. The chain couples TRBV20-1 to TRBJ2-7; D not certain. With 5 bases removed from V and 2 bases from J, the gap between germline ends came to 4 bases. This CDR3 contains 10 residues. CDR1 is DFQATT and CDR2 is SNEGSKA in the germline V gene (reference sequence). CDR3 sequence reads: CSAGPYEQYF. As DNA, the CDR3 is TGCAGTGCTGGACCCTACGAGCAGTACTTC.

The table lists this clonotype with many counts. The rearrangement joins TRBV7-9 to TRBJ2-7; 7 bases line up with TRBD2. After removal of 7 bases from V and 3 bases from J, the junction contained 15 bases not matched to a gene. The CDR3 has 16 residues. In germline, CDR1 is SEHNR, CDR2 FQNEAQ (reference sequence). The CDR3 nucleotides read TGTGCCAGCACCCCAACCCAGCGGGACGGCCACTACGAGCAGTACTTC. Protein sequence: CASTPTQRDGHYEQYF.

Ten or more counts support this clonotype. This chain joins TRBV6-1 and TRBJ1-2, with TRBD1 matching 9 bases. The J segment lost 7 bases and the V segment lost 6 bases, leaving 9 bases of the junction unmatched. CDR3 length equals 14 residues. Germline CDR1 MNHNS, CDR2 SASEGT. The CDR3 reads CASSDNRGLGGYTF. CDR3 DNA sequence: TGTGCCAGCAGCGACAACAGGGGGCTAGGTGGCTACACCTTC.

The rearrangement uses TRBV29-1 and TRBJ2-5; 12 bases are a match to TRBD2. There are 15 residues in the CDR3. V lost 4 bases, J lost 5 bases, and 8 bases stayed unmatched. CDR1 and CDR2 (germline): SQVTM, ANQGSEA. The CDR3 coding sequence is TGCAGCGTTGGACGACTAGCGGGAGTTCCCGAGACCCAGTACTTC. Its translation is CSVGRLAGVPETQYF.

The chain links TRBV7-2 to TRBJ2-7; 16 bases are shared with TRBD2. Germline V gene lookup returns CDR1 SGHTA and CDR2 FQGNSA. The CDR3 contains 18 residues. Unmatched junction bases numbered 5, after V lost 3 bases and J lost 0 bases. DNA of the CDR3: TGTGCCAGCAGCTTGGGACTAGCGGGAGGGAGTAGCTCCTACGAGCAGTACTTC. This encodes CASSLGLAGGSSSYEQYF.

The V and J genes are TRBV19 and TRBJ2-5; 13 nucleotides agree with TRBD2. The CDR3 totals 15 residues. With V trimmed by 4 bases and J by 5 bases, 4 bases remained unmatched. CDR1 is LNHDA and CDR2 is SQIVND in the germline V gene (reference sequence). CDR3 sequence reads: CASSRLAGGGETQYF. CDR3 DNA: TGTGCCAGTAGTAGACTAGCGGGGGGAGGGGAGACCCAGTACTTC.

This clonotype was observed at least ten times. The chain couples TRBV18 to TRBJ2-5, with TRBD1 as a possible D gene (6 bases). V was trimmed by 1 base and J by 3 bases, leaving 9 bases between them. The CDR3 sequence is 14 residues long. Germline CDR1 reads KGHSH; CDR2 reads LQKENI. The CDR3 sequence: CASSPQNREETQYF. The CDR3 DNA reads TGTGCCAGCTCACCACAAAACAGGGAAGAGACCCAGTACTTC.

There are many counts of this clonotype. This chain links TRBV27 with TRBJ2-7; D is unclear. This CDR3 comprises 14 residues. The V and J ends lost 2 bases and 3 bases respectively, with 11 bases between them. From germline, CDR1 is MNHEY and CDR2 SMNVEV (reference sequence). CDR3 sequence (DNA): TGTGCCAGCAGTTTACGGTTAACGAACTACGAGCAGTACTTC. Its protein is CASSLRLTNYEQYF.

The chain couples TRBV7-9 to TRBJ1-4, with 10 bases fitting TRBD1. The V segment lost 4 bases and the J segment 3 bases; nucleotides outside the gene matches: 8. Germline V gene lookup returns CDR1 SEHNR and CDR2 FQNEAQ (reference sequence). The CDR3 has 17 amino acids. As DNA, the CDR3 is TGTGCCAGCAGCTCCCCGGACAGGGGGTTTTCTAATGAAAAACTGTTTTTT. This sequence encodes CASSSPDRGFSNEKLFF. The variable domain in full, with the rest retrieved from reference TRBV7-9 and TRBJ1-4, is DTGVSQNPRHKITKRGQNVTFRCDPISEHNRLYWYRQTLGQGPEFLTYFQNEAQLEKSRLLSDRFSAERPKGSFSTLEIQRTEQGDSAMYLCASSSPDRGFSNEKLFFGSGTQLSVL.

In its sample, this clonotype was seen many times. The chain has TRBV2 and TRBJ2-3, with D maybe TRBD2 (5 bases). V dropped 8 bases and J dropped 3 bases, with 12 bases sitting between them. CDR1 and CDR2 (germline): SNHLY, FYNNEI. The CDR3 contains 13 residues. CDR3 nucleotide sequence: TGTGCCAGCCGGTGGAGGTGGACAGATACGCAGTATTTT. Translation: CASRWRWTDTQYF.

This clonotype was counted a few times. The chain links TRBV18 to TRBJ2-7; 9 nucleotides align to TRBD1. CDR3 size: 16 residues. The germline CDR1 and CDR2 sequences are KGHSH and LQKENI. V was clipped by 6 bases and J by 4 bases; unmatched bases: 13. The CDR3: CASSHSKTGGLYEQYF. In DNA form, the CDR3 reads TGTGCCAGCTCCCATTCAAAGACAGGGGGATTATACGAGCAGTACTTC.

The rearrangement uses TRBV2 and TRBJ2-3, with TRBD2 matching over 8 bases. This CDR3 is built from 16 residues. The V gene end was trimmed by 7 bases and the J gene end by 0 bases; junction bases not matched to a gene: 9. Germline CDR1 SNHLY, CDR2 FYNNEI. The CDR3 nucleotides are TGTGCCAGCACCTACTTAGCGGGGACTAGCACAGATACGCAGTATTTT. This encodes CASTYLAGTSTDTQYF.

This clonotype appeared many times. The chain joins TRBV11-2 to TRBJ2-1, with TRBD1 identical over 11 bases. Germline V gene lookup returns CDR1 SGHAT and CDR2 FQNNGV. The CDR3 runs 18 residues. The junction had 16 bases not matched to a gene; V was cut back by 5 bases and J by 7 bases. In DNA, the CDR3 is TGTGCCAGCAGCCGGGCAAAGGACAGGGGGCAATTTGGGAATGAGCAGTTCTTC. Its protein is CASSRAKDRGQFGNEQFF. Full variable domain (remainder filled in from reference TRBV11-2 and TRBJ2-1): EAGVAQSPRYKIIEKRQSVAFWCNPISGHATLYWYQQILGQGPKLLIQFQNNGVVDDSQLPKDRFSAERLKGVDSTLKIQPAKLEDSAVYLCASSRAKDRGQFGNEQFFGPGTRLTVL.

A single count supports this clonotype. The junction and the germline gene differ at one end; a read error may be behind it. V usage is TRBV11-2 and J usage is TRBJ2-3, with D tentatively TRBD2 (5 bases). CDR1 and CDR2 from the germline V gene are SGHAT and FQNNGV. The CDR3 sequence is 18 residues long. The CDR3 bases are TGTGCCAGCAGTTTAGGAGGTAGCGTTTGGCGGCCCCATTATACGCAGTATTTT. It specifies CASSLGGSVWRPHYTQYF.

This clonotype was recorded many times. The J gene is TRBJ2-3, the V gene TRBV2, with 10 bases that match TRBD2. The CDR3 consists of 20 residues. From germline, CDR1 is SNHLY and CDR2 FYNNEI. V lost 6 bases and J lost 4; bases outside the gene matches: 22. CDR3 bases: TGTGCCAGCAGCGAATTCGTTGGACTCCTAGCTAGCGGGAGATCAGATACGCAGTATTTT. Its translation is CASSEFVGLLASGRSDTQYF.

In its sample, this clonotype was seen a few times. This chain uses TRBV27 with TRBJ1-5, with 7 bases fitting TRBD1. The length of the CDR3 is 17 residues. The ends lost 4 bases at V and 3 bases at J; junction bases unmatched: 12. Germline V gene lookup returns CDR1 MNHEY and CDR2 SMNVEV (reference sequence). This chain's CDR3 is CASSSGTDLPHNQPQHF. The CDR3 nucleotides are TGTGCCAGCAGTTCCGGGACAGACCTCCCTCACAATCAGCCCCAGCATTTT.

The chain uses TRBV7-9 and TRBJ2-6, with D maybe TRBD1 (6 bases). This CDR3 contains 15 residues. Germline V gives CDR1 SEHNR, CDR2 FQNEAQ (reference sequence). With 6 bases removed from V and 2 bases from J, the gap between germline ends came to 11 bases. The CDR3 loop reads CASRQGAAGANVLTF. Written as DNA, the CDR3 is TGTGCCAGCAGACAGGGTGCTGCTGGGGCCAACGTCCTGACTTTC.

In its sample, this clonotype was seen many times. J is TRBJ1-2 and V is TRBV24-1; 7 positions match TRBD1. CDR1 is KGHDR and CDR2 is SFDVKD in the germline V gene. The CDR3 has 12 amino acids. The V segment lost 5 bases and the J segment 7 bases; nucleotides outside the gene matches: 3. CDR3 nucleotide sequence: TGTGCCACCAGTGTTAACAGGGGTGGCTACACCTTC. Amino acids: CATSVNRGGYTF.

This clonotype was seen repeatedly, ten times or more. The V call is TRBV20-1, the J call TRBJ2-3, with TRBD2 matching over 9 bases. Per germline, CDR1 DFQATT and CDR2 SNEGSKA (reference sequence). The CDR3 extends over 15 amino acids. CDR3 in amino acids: CRGRGAGGPGDTQYF. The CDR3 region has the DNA TGCAGGGGGCGCGGGGCGGGAGGGCCAGGTGATACGCAGTATTTT.

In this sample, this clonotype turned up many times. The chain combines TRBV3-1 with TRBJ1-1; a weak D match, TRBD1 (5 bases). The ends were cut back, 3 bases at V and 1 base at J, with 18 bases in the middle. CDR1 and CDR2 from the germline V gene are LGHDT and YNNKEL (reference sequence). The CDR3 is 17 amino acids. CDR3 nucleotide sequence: TGTGCCAGCAGCCAGGATCCGTATGCGGGACGGAACACTGAAGCTTTCTTT. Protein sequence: CASSQDPYAGRNTEAFF.

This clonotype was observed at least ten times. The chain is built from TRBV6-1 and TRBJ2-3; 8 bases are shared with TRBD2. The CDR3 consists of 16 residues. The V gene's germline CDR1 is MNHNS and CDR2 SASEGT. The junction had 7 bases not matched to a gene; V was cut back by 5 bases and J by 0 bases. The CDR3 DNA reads TGTGCCAGCAGTTGGGGACTAGGACTCAGCACAGATACGCAGTATTTT. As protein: CASSWGLGLSTDTQYF.

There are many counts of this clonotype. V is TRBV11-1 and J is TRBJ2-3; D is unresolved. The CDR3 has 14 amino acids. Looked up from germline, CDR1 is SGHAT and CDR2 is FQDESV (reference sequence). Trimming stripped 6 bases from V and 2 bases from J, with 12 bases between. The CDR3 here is CASRELGFTDTQYF. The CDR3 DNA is TGTGCCAGCAGAGAGCTAGGATTCACAGATACGCAGTATTTT.